This T cell receptor beta chain emerged from a study of blood T cell repertoires in COVID-19. The table came from immunoSEQ multiplex PCR; TCRdb's copy has only in-frame clones and leaves some out. The repertoire has over 100,000 clones, less than 90% of them found once; the top ten carry about 20%. This CDR3 is 14 amino acids long. The junction had 4 bases not matched to a gene; V was cut back by 3 bases and J by 2 bases. Germline V gene data show CDR1 as SGHRS and CDR2 as YFSETQ. The rearrangement links TRBV5-1 to TRBJ2-7, with 8 positions matching TRBD1. This receptor was taken from a woman in her fifties or sixties with acute or convalescent COVID-19. Source material: peripheral blood. CDR3 sequence: CASSSETGAYEQYF. DNA for the CDR3: TGCGCCAGCAGCTCAGAGACAGGGGCCTACGAGCAGTACTTC.